Following are 25 T cell receptor beta chains from one sample sequenced in a study of blood T cell repertoires in COVID-19. Sequencing was performed with immunoSEQ multiplex PCR; in TCRdb, only in-frame clones are kept and a portion is missing. The sample consists of 100,000 to 150,000 clones, 85% of them appearing once. Sequences were obtained from peripheral blood. The receptors were gathered from a woman older than 75 with acute or convalescent COVID-19.

A few counts support this clone. This rearrangement joins TRBV6-6 to TRBJ1-1; 8 bases agree with TRBD1. V dropped 2 bases and J dropped 12; count of bases not matched to a gene: 14. Germline V lookup: CDR1 MNHNY, CDR2 SVGAGI (reference sequence). The CDR3 totals 15 residues. The CDR3 DNA reads as TGTGCCAGCAGTTACGAATCCGGACAGGGAAGGAGACCTTTCTTT. Protein sequence: CASSYESGQGRRPFF.

The gene calls are TRBV11-1 and TRBJ2-2, with D hard to call. Germline loops: CDR1 SGHAT, CDR2 FQDESV (reference sequence). The CDR3 length is 14 residues. V lost 4 bases and J lost 1, with 7 bases in between. CDR3 sequence reads: CASSSNRNTGELFF. The CDR3 bases are TGTGCCAGCAGCTCTAACAGGAACACCGGGGAGCTGTTTTTT.

The chain has TRBV7-2 and TRBJ1-5, with D possibly being TRBD1 (6 bases). This CDR3 is 13 amino acids long. In germline, CDR1 is SGHTA, CDR2 FQGNSA. Trimming stripped 4 bases from V and 7 bases from J, with 11 bases between. The CDR3, as DNA: TGTGCCAGCAGCTCTACAGGGATGCAGCCCCAGCATTTT. It codes for CASSSTGMQPQHF.

The chain uses TRBV24-1 and TRBJ1-2; 11 nucleotides match TRBD1. The CDR3 loop spans 15 amino acids. Germline values: CDR1 KGHDR, CDR2 SFDVKD. With V trimmed by 3 bases and J by 2 bases, 1 base remained unmatched. CDR3 region: CATSDRTGGNYGYTF. The CDR3 nucleotides read TGTGCCACCAGTGATCGGACAGGGGGCAACTATGGCTACACCTTC.

The CDR3 sequence: CATTSGQGGRETQYF. For the CDR3, the DNA is TGTGCCACCACCTCAGGTCAGGGGGGCCGGGAGACCCAGTACTTC. This rearrangement joins TRBV15 to TRBJ2-5; maybe TRBD1 (7 bases). The germline gives CDR1 LNHNV, CDR2 YYDKDF (reference sequence). V dropped 7 bases and J dropped 5 bases, with 20 bases sitting between them. There are 15 residues in the CDR3.

The rearrangement links TRBV10-2 to TRBJ1-2, with D possibly being TRBD1 (5 bases). V was cut by 7 bases and J by 5 bases, with 17 bases left in between. In germline, CDR1 is WSHSY, CDR2 SAAADI. This CDR3 contains 14 residues. This CDR3 reads CASKNMGGGYGYTF. The CDR3, as DNA: TGCGCCAGCAAGAACATGGGGGGTGGGTATGGCTACACCTTC.

The chain carries TRBV11-1 and TRBJ1-6; tentative D call: TRBD1 (5 bases). This CDR3 spans 13 amino acids. Germline V lookup: CDR1 SGHAT, CDR2 FQDESV (reference sequence). Between the trimmed V and J ends, which lost 8 bases and 5 bases, there was a span of 10 bases. The CDR3 sequence is CASGGADNSPLHF. The CDR3 DNA follows: TGTGCCAGCGGAGGGGCGGATAATTCACCCCTCCACTTT.

This chain links TRBV28 with TRBJ1-6; D is ambiguous. V dropped 6 bases and J dropped 7 bases, with 19 bases sitting between them. The CDR3 loop spans 16 amino acids. CDR1 MDHEN and CDR2 SYDVKM come from the germline V gene. The CDR3 sequence is CASRLPYYKENSPLHF. CDR3 sequence (DNA): TGTGCCAGCAGATTGCCGTACTACAAGGAGAATTCACCCCTCCACTTT.

The chain couples TRBV10-3 to TRBJ2-1, with TRBD2 matching over 13 bases. CDR3 length: 15 amino acids. With V trimmed by 6 bases and J by 6 bases, 5 bases remained unmatched. The germline V gene has CDR1 ENHRY and CDR2 SYGVKD. Here the CDR3 reads CAIRDGLAGANEQFF. DNA of the CDR3: TGTGCCATCAGGGATGGACTAGCGGGGGCCAATGAGCAGTTCTTC.

The chain links TRBV18 to TRBJ1-6; D uncertain. Germline lookup yields CDR1 KGHSH and CDR2 LQKENI. The ends were cut back, 3 bases at V and 7 bases at J, with 7 bases in the middle. CDR3 length equals 13 residues. In nucleotides, the CDR3 is TGTGCCAGCTCACCGGAACTAAATTCACCCCTCCACTTT. This translates into CASSPELNSPLHF.

J is TRBJ1-2 and V is TRBV6-6; 8 nucleotides match TRBD1. The germline gives CDR1 MNHNY, CDR2 SVGAGI (reference sequence). V gave up 6 bases and J gave up 8 bases; unmatched junction bases: 8. CDR3 length equals 13 residues. CDR3 bases: TGTGCCAGCAGGAATACAGGGGGTGAGGGCTACACCTTC. It specifies CASRNTGGEGYTF.

The J gene is TRBJ2-3, the V gene TRBV4-2, with 9 bases fitting TRBD1. The V gene end was trimmed by 3 bases and the J gene end by 4 bases; junction bases not matched to a gene: 8. Germline assignment: CDR1 LGHNA and CDR2 YNFKEQ. The CDR3 is 16 residues long. The CDR3 region is CASSHPGQGLSDTQYF. As DNA, the CDR3 is TGTGCCAGCAGCCACCCGGGACAGGGATTATCAGATACGCAGTATTTT.

The gene calls are TRBV3-1 (or the pseudogene TRBV3-2) and TRBJ1-4; TRBD1 matches at 9 bases. This CDR3 has 14 amino acids. Germline V gene sequence: CDR1 LGHDT, CDR2 YNNKEL (reference sequence). V dropped 6 bases and J dropped 10; count of bases not matched to a gene: 9. CDR3 sequence: CASSHRGRSVKLFF. DNA for the CDR3: TGTGCCAGCAGTCACAGGGGGCGATCCGTAAAACTGTTTTTT.

V usage is TRBV4-2 and J usage is TRBJ2-5; the match to TRBD2 covers 8 bases. The CDR3 runs to 15 residues. V trimming: 0 bases; J trimming: 5 bases; junction bases outside the gene matches: 5. CDR1 is LGHNA and CDR2 is YNFKEQ in the germline V gene. The CDR3 spells CASSQDGGAWETQYF. For the CDR3, the DNA is TGTGCCAGCAGCCAAGACGGGGGGGCTTGGGAGACCCAGTACTTC.

This chain connects TRBV5-1 to TRBJ2-2, with D perhaps TRBD1 (5 bases). The CDR3 spans 14 residues. Per germline, CDR1 SGHRS and CDR2 YFSETQ. Trimming took 6 bases from V and 2 from J, leaving 11 bases between them. This chain's CDR3 is CASKTDANTGELFF. The CDR3 DNA is TGCGCCAGCAAGACAGACGCCAACACCGGGGAGCTGTTTTTT.

The chain links TRBV11-1 to TRBJ2-1; maybe TRBD1 (5 bases). This CDR3 is built from 16 residues. V lost 5 bases and J 0 bases, leaving 14 bases between the germline ends. CDR1 SGHAT and CDR2 FQDESV come from the germline V gene (reference sequence). The CDR3 region has the DNA TGTGCCAGCAGCCCCCATGGAGACAGCTCCTACAATGAGCAGTTCTTC. Encoded protein: CASSPHGDSSYNEQFF.

V is TRBV4-3 and J is TRBJ1-4, with D unclear. In germline, CDR1 is LGHNA, CDR2 YSLEER. This CDR3 is built from 15 residues. V lost 1 base, J lost 5 bases, and 11 bases lay in between. DNA of the CDR3: TGCGCCAGCAGCCAAGGGGCAGACATAAATGAAAAACTGTTTTTT. This sequence encodes CASSQGADINEKLFF.

The genes are TRBV7-3 and TRBJ1-2, with TRBD1 as a possible D gene (5 bases). Trimming took off 4 bases at V and 2 bases at J, with 8 bases between the two ends. CDR1 is SGHTA, CDR2 FQGTGA, per germline. The CDR3 has 13 residues. Here the CDR3 reads CASSSQGNYGYTF. CDR3 coding DNA: TGTGCCAGCAGCTCTCAGGGAAACTATGGCTACACCTTC.

The rearrangement joins TRBV6-4 to TRBJ1-2, with TRBD1 matching over 8 bases. The CDR3 is 15 residues long. CDR1 is MRHNA and CDR2 is SNTAGT in the germline V gene. The trim removed 2 bases at V and 7 bases at J, leaving 9 bases unmatched. The DNA of the CDR3 is TGTGCCAGCAGTGACACCAGGACAGGGCGCCCTGGCTACACCTTC. It translates to CASSDTRTGRPGYTF.

CDR3 coding DNA: TGCGCCAGCAGCCTCCAGCCGGACAGGCGGGGTGAAGCTTTCTTT. Protein sequence: CASSLQPDRRGEAFF. This chain joins TRBV5-1 and TRBJ1-1; 7 positions agree with TRBD1. Losses at the gene ends were 4 bases for V and 7 bases for J; bases not matched to a gene: 13. The CDR3 is 15 residues long. Looked up from germline, CDR1 is SGHRS and CDR2 is YFSETQ.

Concerning this clone: A junction boundary mismatches the germline segment, possibly from a read error. V gene TRBV5-5 combines with J gene TRBJ2-7; D is perhaps TRBD2 (6 bases). The CDR3 has 14 residues. Germline V gives CDR1 SGHKS, CDR2 YYEKEE (reference sequence). The CDR3 DNA sequence: TGTGCCAGCAGCCCGGGGGTCGACAGATGGATGTTGCACTTC. Translated, it gives CASSPGVDRWMLHF.

This chain uses TRBV6-5 with TRBJ1-2; D uncertain. The V gene's germline CDR1 is MNHEY and CDR2 SVGAGI. V lost 2 bases and J 6 bases, leaving 13 bases between the germline ends. This CDR3 region has 14 residues. CDR3 nucleotide sequence: TGTGCCAGCAGTTACGGCGGCTGGGTAGATGGCTACACCTTC. Protein product: CASSYGGWVDGYTF.

A note on this clone: A read error may produce the germline difference seen at one junction end. The chain carries TRBV7-7 and TRBJ2-5; a weak D match, TRBD2 (6 bases). Germline V gene lookup returns CDR1 SSHAT and CDR2 FNYEAQ (reference sequence). The CDR3 has 14 amino acids. The CDR3 coding sequence is TGTGCTAGCAGCTTTGAGCCCGGGAGAAAGACCCAGTACTTC. Amino acids: CASSFEPGRKTQYF.

The chain carries TRBV6-5 and TRBJ1-5, with D maybe TRBD1 (5 bases). This CDR3 is built from 15 residues. Per the germline V gene, CDR1 is MNHEY and CDR2 is SVGAGI. V lost 6 bases, J lost 3 bases, and 15 bases lay in between. The CDR3 sequence: CASRKNDRHNQPQHF. The CDR3 nucleotides read TGTGCCAGCAGGAAGAACGACAGACACAATCAGCCCCAGCATTTT.

This chain links TRBV5-1 with TRBJ2-1, with D possibly being TRBD2 (5 bases). Trimming cost V 1 base and J 7 bases, with 15 bases left between them. Germline CDR1 SGHRS, CDR2 YFSETQ. The CDR3 runs 15 residues. The CDR3 is CASSLSPGPGNEQFF. The DNA for the CDR3 is TGCGCCAGCAGCTTGTCGCCCGGTCCGGGGAATGAGCAGTTCTTC.